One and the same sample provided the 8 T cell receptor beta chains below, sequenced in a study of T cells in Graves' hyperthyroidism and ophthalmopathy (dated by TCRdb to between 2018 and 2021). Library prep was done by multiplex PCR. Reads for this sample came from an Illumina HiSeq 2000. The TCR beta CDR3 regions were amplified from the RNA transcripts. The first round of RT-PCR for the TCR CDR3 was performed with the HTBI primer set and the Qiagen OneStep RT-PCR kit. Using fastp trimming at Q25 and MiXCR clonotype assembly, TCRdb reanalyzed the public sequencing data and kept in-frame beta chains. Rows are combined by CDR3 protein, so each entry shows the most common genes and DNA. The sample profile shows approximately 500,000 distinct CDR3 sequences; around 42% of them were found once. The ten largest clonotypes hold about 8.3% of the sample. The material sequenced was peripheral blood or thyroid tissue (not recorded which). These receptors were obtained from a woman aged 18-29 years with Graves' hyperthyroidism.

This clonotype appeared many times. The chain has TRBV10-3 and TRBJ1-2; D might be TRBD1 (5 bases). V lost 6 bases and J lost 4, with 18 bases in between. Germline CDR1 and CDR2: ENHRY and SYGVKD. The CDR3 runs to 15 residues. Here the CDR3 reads CAIRSGGETSYGYTF. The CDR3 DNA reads TGTGCCATCAGGTCGGGGGGGGAAACCTCCTATGGCTACACCTTC.

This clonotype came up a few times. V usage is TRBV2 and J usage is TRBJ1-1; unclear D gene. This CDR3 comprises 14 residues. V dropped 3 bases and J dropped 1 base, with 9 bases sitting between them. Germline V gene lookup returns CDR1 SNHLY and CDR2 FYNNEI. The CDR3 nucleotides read TGTGCCAGCAGTGAGTGGACCGAGAACACTGAAGCTTTCTTT. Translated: CASSEWTENTEAFF.

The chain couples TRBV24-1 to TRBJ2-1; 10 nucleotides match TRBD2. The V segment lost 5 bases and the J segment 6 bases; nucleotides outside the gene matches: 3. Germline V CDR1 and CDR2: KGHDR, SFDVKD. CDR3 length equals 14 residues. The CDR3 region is CATSGLAGSNEQFF. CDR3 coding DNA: TGTGCCACCAGTGGACTAGCGGGTTCCAATGAGCAGTTCTTC.

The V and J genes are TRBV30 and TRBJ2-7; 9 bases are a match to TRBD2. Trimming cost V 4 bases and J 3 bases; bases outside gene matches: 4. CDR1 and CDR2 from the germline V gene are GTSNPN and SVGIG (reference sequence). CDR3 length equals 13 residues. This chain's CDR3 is CAWTSGNFYEQYF. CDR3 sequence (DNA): TGTGCCTGGACTAGCGGGAATTTCTACGAGCAGTACTTC.

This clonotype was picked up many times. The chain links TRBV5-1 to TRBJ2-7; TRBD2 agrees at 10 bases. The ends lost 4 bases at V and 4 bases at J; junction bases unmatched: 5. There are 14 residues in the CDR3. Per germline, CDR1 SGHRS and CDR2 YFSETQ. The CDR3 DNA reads TGCGCCAGCAGCGACGTAGCGGGAGGATACGAGCAGTACTTC. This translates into CASSDVAGGYEQYF.

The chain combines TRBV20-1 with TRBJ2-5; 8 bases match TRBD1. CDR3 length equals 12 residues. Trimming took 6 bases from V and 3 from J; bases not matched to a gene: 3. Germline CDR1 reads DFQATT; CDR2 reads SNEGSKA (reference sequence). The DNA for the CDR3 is TGCAGTGCCGCGACAGGGGAAGAGACCCAGTACTTC. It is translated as CSAATGEETQYF.

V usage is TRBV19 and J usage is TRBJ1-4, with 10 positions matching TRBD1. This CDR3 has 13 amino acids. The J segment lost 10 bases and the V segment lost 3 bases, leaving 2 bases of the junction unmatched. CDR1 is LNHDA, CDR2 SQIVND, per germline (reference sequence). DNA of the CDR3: TGTGCCAGTAGTATCCGGACAGGGGGAAAACTGTTTTTT. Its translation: CASSIRTGGKLFF.

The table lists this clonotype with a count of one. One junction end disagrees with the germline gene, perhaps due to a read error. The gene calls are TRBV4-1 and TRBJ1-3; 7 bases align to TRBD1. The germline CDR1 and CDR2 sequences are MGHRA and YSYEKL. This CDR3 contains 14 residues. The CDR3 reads CASGQIGRGYTIYF. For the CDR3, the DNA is TGCGCCAGCGGCCAAATAGGCAGGGGGTACACCATATATTTT.